The source of this T cell receptor beta chain is a study of T cells in Graves' hyperthyroidism and ophthalmopathy. Notes on the study in general: Peripheral blood also featured most of the thyroid clonotypes expanded above 0.001. Ophthalmopathy was model-predicted a median about 6.9 months pre-onset.

Regions amplified from RNA transcripts were the TCR beta CDR3 regions. First-round RT-PCR with HTBI primers amplified the TCR CDR3 region. TCRdb reanalysed the multiplex PCR reads using MiXCR and keeps one entry per CDR3 protein. The sample consists of 450,000 to 650,000 distinct CDR3 sequences, 11% to 15% of them appearing once. This clonotype was observed at least ten times. Its antigen is still unknown. The germline V gene has CDR1 LGHDT and CDR2 YNNKEL (reference sequence). V was pared by 1 base and J by 0 bases, with 6 bases between. The CDR3 totals 14 residues. The receptor comes from a woman aged 18-29 years with Graves' ophthalmopathy. The chain uses TRBV3-1 and TRBJ1-1, with unresolved D. The sample taken for sequencing was blood. CDR3 in amino acids: CASSQGVLNTEAFF. CDR3 DNA: TGTGCCAGCAGCCAAGGGGTCCTGAACACTGAAGCTTTCTTT. Looking up the rest from reference TRBV3-1 and TRBJ1-1 gives the full variable domain: DTAVSQTPKYLVTQMGNDKSIKCEQNLGHDTMYWYKQDSKKFLKIMFSYNNKELIINETVPNRFSPKSPDKAHLNLHINSLELGDSAVYFCASSQGVLNTEAFFGQGTRLTVV.